This TCR beta chain was identified in a study of Ad26.COV2.S vaccination and SARS-CoV-2 variants (dated by TCRdb to the early 2020s). Looking at the study overall: Vaccine-arm donors were drawn from COV1001, a multicentre, randomized, double-blind, placebo-controlled phase I-IIa trial of Ad26.COV2.S in healthy adults. Ad26.COV2.S was given intramuscularly at 5x10^10 or 1x10^11 viral particles, as a single shot or as two shots 56 days apart. TCRbeta repertoire sequencing was used to assess the specificity and breadth of SARS-CoV-2-reactive T cell receptors after Ad26.COV2.S vaccination. The TCR-sequenced set comprised around 30 samples: around 20 Ad26.COV2.S vaccine recipients, 5 placebo recipients and 8 SARS-CoV-2 convalescent individuals. Trial participants were randomized into five groups of five: low-dose or high-dose Ad26.COV2.S given once or twice, or placebo on both occasions. Throughout the experiments and outcome assessment, investigators stayed blinded to trial group allocation. Results the study describes overall, beyond this receptor: After vaccination, spike-specific CD8+ and CD4+ T cell responses were reported to show substantial breadth. Spike-specific TCR breadth was higher in Ad26.COV2.S recipients than in placebo recipients (P = 0.0014). According to the authors, total T cell responses may have been underestimated by the TCR breadth and depth analyses. Comparable non-spike TCR breadth was observed between vaccine and placebo recipients, consistent with only spike being contained in the vaccine. The study lacked the statistical power to compare responses across vaccine doses or regimens.

V lost 5 bases and J lost 6 bases; the stretch between them is 17 bases long. From cysteine to phenylalanine, the CDR3 is 15 amino acids long. Only the CDR3 part of the read is kept: 45 bases, read in frame from the first base. According to the germline V gene (reference sequence), CDR1 reads LNHDA and CDR2 reads SQIVND. As to this clone: Its target antigen remains unknown. There are no base qualities to consult, and no much larger clone falls within one base.

The treatment or condition tag for this specimen amounts to: about 20 received Ad26.COV2.S at low or high dose, single or two shots; roughly 5 received placebo; per-sample allocation not given. For vaccine and placebo recipients, the sequenced repertoires came from samples collected on day 63 after the first injection. Between 29 July and 7 August 2020, Cohort 1b enrolled 20 to 30 adults aged 18-55 years at one site in Boston, USA. As a vaccine, Ad26.COV2.S was a replication-incompetent adenovirus type 26 vector that expressed a prefusion-stabilized SARS-CoV-2 spike protein derived from the original Wuhan strain. TCRbeta CDR3 regions were sequenced with the immunoSEQ Assay. After extraction, genomic DNA underwent amplification by bias-controlled multiplex PCR, followed by high-throughput sequencing. In the authors' own workflow: To quantify the absolute abundance of every unique TCRbeta CDR3 region, sequences were collapsed and filtered. T cell fraction was estimated by normalization of TCRbeta template counts to usable DNA, with usable DNA being measured through amplification of reference genes present in all nucleated cells. Repertoire TCRs were annotated as SARS-CoV-2-specific by exact matching of V gene, CDR3 amino acid sequence and J gene to a known reactive TCR set. MIRA supplied the reference SARS-CoV-2 TCR set, which was filtered for enrichment in COVID-19-positive ImmuneCODE repertoires so that public or cross-reactive TCRs were removed. Based on the MIRA antigens, annotated TCRs were further analysed at the level of specific ORF or position within ORF. Breadth was defined as the number of annotated unique rearrangements divided by the total number of unique productive rearrangements, and depth was defined as the summed frequency of the annotated unique rearrangements. TCR breadth was compared between groups using two-sided Wilcoxon rank-sum tests. TCRdb re-hosts the immuneACCESS table, in-frame sequences only. Its copies lack some clones; in the studies checked, an unresolved V gene accounts for under half of them, and the cause for the rest is not known. Clone size and the V and J calls come from that table; the DNA yielded D and trimming. Recorded for this sample are about 330,000 clones; approximately 87% of them occurred a single time. The ten largest clones represent about 5% of the sample.

The source was peripheral blood, collected in a trial of Ad26.COV2.S vaccine versus placebo. The receptor was derived from a person between 18 and 65 years old who received the Ad26.COV2.S COVID-19 vaccine or a placebo. Recombination linked TRBV19 to TRBJ2-1; tentative D gene TRBD1, with 6 bases matching. The CDR3 here reads CASSPDRLTFNEQFF. The nucleotides are TGTGCCAGTAGTCCGGACAGATTAACCTTCAATGAGCAGTTCTTC.